This T cell receptor beta chain was sequenced in a study of cytomegalovirus exposure and HLA in healthy donors. Study observations and caveats: TCR beta sequences numbering under 20,000 were associated with HLA alleles at 0.05 false discovery rate in a later analysis. In a later analysis, TCR beta V- and J-gene trimming was associated with a missense DCLRE1C variant.

Germline V CDR1 and CDR2: MNHEY, SVGAGI. The CDR3 has 15 amino acids. The V and J ends lost 5 bases and 5 bases, in that order; junction bases with no gene match: 10. This clone was picked up a small number of times. The target antigen is unknown. Primers: 60 Vbeta forward and 13 Jbeta reverse. Assay used: immunoSEQ multiplex PCR; TCRdb lists only in-frame clones, some missing. This sample carries around 170,000 clones, approximately 80% of them seen once, and the ten largest clones take under 2.5%. The J gene is TRBJ1-1, the V gene TRBV6-5; 8 bases align to TRBD1. The specimen sequenced was PBMCs. The sequence was collected from a man in his 60s in good health and CMV-seronegative. The CDR3 nucleotides read TGTGCCAGCAGTCCCAACAGGGGGTTTGGTACTGAAGCTTTCTTT. Translated: CASSPNRGFGTEAFF.